This TCR beta chain is drawn from a study of OX40 agonist ivuxolimab in advanced cancers. CDR1 is LGHNA, CDR2 YSLEER, per germline. Between the trimmed V and J ends, which lost 4 bases and 0 bases, there was a span of 7 bases. The CDR3 is 15 amino acids. Clones were read by immunoSEQ multiplex PCR, and TCRdb kept only the in-frame ones, dropping some. Found here are 98,000 or so clones, roughly 91% of them singletons; the top ten hold 2% to 3%. Sequenced here: CD4+ or CD8+ T cells sorted from blood, sampled in a trial of the OX40 agonist ivuxolimab. The rearrangement uses TRBV4-3 and TRBJ2-6; the D is unclear. This clonotype was sampled from an adult with an advanced solid tumor such as melanoma, head and neck, liver or kidney cancer. DNA for the CDR3: TGCGCCAGCAGCCGTGAAATCTCTGGGGCCAACGTCCTGACTTTC. The encoded protein is CASSREISGANVLTF.